This T cell receptor beta chain appears in the sequencing data of a study of cytomegalovirus exposure and HLA in healthy donors. Study outcomes and limitations: Analyzed later, most CMV-associated TCR beta chains appeared HLA-restricted. TCR beta sequences reportedly predicted the HLA-A and HLA-B alleles of most subjects accurately. Rarity marked most TCR sequences, yet some public TCRs occurred in many donors. In vitro data verified a few CMV-associated chains as specific for CMV antigens.

Looked up from germline, CDR1 is KGHSH and CDR2 is LQKENI. V dropped 2 bases and J dropped 2 bases, with 16 bases sitting between them. The CDR3 loop spans 16 amino acids. A note on this clone: What it binds is unknown.

Both 60 Vbeta primers and 13 Jbeta primers went into the PCR. TCRdb keeps only in-frame clones here, not all; method: immunoSEQ multiplex PCR. The sample consists of under 200,000 clones, over 80% of them appearing once. The sequence came from a male donor in good health and CMV-seropositive. Sequences were obtained from PBMCs. V usage is TRBV18 and J usage is TRBJ2-7, with D possibly matching TRBD2 (6 bases). CDR3: CASSPAAGRNTYEQYF. The CDR3, as DNA: TGTGCCAGCTCACCAGCGGCGGGACGCAACACCTACGAGCAGTACTTC.